Ten or more counts support the clone carrying this T cell receptor (beta chain). This sample was taken from a study of breast tumors, draining lymph nodes, adjacent tissues. The lymph nodes were axillary draining lymph nodes from breast cancer patients. TCRdb reanalysed the multiplex PCR reads using MiXCR and keeps one entry per CDR3 protein. The sample contains 200,000 to 300,000 distinct CDR3 sequences, roughly 30% of which appear only once. Germline loops: CDR1 SGDLS, CDR2 YYNGEE. Trimming took off 4 bases at V and 3 bases at J, with 14 bases between the two ends. The CDR3 sequence is 14 residues long.

The chain couples TRBV9 to TRBJ2-7; D call uncertain. The sequenced sample was axillary lymph node tissue. The sequence was collected from a female donor with breast cancer. Some clones in this sample may be carry-over from other donors' samples. Here the CDR3 reads CASSRASGNYEQYF. The CDR3 DNA reads as TGTGCCAGCAGCCGAGCGTCAGGCAACTACGAGCAGTACTTC.